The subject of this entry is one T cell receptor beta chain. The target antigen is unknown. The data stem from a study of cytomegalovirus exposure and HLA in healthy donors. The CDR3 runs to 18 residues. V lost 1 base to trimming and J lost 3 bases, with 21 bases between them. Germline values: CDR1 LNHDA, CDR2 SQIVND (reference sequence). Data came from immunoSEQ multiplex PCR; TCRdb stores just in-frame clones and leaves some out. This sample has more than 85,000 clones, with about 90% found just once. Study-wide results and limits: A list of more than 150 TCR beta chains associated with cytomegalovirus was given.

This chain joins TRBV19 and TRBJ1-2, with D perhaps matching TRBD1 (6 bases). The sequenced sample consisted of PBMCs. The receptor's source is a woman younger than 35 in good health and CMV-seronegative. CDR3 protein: CASSIVNYPRRGDYGYTF. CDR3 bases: TGTGCCAGTAGTATAGTTAATTACCCTCGCAGGGGTGACTATGGCTACACCTTC.